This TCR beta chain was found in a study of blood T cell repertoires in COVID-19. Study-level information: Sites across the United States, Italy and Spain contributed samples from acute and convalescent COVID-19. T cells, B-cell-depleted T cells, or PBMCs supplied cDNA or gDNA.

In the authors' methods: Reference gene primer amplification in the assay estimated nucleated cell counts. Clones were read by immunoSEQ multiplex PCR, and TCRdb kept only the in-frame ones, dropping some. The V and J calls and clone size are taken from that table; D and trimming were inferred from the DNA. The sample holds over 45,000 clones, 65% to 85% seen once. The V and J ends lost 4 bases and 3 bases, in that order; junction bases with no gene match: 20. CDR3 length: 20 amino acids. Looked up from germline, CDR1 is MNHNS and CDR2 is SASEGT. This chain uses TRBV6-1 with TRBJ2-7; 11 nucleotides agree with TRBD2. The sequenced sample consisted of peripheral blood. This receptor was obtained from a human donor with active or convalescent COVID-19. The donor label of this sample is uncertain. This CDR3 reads CASSAHGTSGPDVRRYEQYF. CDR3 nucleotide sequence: TGTGCCAGCAGTGCCCACGGGACTAGCGGCCCCGATGTCCGGCGCTACGAGCAGTACTTC.